These 14 T cell receptor beta chains came from one sample sequenced in a study of blood T cell repertoires in COVID-19. The protocol was immunoSEQ multiplex PCR, while the TCRdb copy is restricted to in-frame clones and leaves out a portion. This table has 150,000 to 200,000 clones, 75% to 90% appearing once. Sample: PBMCs or T cells enriched from blood (not recorded which). Receptors were obtained from a woman aged 55-69 years who had recovered from COVID-19.

The gene calls are TRBV11-2 and TRBJ1-6; D unresolved. The CDR3 is 16 amino acids. Germline V gives CDR1 SGHAT, CDR2 FQNNGV. The ends were cut back, 4 bases at V and 3 bases at J, with 13 bases in the middle. CDR3 region: CASSSGRRGYNSPLHF. Here the CDR3 DNA reads TGTGCCAGCAGCTCCGGACGCCGGGGCTATAATTCACCCCTCCACTTT.

The V and J genes are TRBV5-1 and TRBJ2-5; D is possibly TRBD2 (5 bases). CDR1 is SGHRS, CDR2 YFSETQ, per germline. This CDR3 contains 15 residues. Trimming pared 1 base from V and 1 base from J, leaving 11 bases between. Here the CDR3 DNA reads TGCGCCAGCAGCTTGTTTCGGACTCCCCAAGAGACCCAGTACTTC. Translation gives CASSLFRTPQETQYF.

The chain carries TRBV2 and TRBJ1-5; D remains ambiguous. CDR3 length: 14 amino acids. The V gene lost 0 bases and the J gene lost 9 bases, with 12 bases spanning the gap. Looked up from germline, CDR1 is SNHLY and CDR2 is FYNNEI. The CDR3 DNA follows: TGTGCCAGCAGTGAAGCGTCAATGATAGCGCCCCAGCATTTT. It translates to CASSEASMIAPQHF. Full variable domain (outside the CDR3, taken from reference TRBV2 and TRBJ1-5): EPEVTQTPSHQVTQMGQEVILRCVPISNHLYFYWYRQILGQKVEFLVSFYNNEISEKSEIFDDQFSVERPDGSNFTLKIRSTKLEDSAMYFCASSEASMIAPQHFGDGTRLSIL.

This chain uses TRBV11-1 with TRBJ1-1, with D perhaps TRBD1 (5 bases). V lost 5 bases to trimming and J lost 6 bases, with 10 bases between them. The CDR3 covers 12 residues. Germline values: CDR1 SGHAT, CDR2 FQDESV (reference sequence). CDR3 sequence: CASSPETAEAFF. For the CDR3, the DNA is TGTGCCAGCAGCCCTGAGACAGCTGAAGCTTTCTTT.

V and J are TRBV27 and TRBJ1-4, with D maybe TRBD1 (5 bases). Trimming shortened V by 3 bases and J by 5 bases, and 10 bases separated the two germline ends. Germline V CDR1 and CDR2: MNHEY, SMNVEV (reference sequence). The CDR3 is 14 amino acids. CDR3 coding DNA: TGTGCCAGCAGTTTCTTAGGGGCGAATGAAAAACTGTTTTTT. Translation: CASSFLGANEKLFF.

This sequence joins TRBV10-2 and TRBJ1-4; D perhaps matches TRBD1 (5 bases). This CDR3 comprises 14 residues. Germline V gives CDR1 WSHSY, CDR2 SAAADI. The V end lost 8 bases, the J end lost 6 bases, and 16 bases lay between the germline ends. CDR3 nucleotides: TGCGCCAGCGCATCGGGGGTAGGGGATGAAAAACTGTTTTTT. It translates to CASASGVGDEKLFF.

The J gene is TRBJ2-1, the V gene TRBV5-1; tentatively, D is TRBD1 (5 bases). Trimming cost V 0 bases and J 1 base, with 8 bases left between them. The CDR3 spans 15 residues. Germline V gene data show CDR1 as SGHRS and CDR2 as YFSETQ. In DNA form, the CDR3 reads TGCGCCAGCAGCTTGGGGGGCCTTTCCTACAATGAGCAGTTCTTC. Protein product: CASSLGGLSYNEQFF.

This rearrangement joins TRBV29-1 to TRBJ2-3, with a weak D call TRBD1 (5 bases). Germline lookup yields CDR1 SQVTM and CDR2 ANQGSEA. The CDR3 totals 14 residues. Between the trimmed V and J ends, which lost 3 bases and 1 base, there was a span of 11 bases. The CDR3, as DNA: TGCAGCGTTGATACTGTAGGGGGCACAGATACGCAGTATTTT. Protein: CSVDTVGGTDTQYF.

This clone was picked up many times. This chain connects TRBV2 to TRBJ1-2, with unresolved D. The V end lost 6 bases, the J end lost 1 base, and 6 bases lay between the germline ends. CDR1 SNHLY and CDR2 FYNNEI come from the germline V gene. This CDR3 is built from 12 residues. The CDR3 region has the DNA TGTGCCAGCAGGGCGGATAACTATGGCTACACCTTC. Amino acid sequence: CASRADNYGYTF. The full variable domain, with the rest looked up from reference TRBV2 and TRBJ1-2, is EPEVTQTPSHQVTQMGQEVILRCVPISNHLYFYWYRQILGQKVEFLVSFYNNEISEKSEIFDDQFSVERPDGSNFTLKIRSTKLEDSAMYFCASRADNYGYTFGSGTRLTVV.

On this clone itself: Other DNA sequences in the same sample also yield this CDR3. The chain is built from TRBV27 and TRBJ2-5; 7 bases line up with TRBD1. Germline lookup yields CDR1 MNHEY and CDR2 SMNVEV (reference sequence). The J segment lost 5 bases and the V segment lost 1 base, leaving 1 base of the junction unmatched. This CDR3 region has 13 residues. CDR3 protein: CASSLFRGETQYF. The CDR3 nucleotides read TGTGCCAGCAGTTTATTCAGGGGGGAGACCCAGTACTTC.

This chain links TRBV11-2 with TRBJ2-5; D perhaps matches TRBD2 (6 bases). Trimming removed 1 base from V and 5 bases from J, with 17 bases in between. Germline V CDR1 and CDR2: SGHAT, FQNNGV. This CDR3 spans 16 amino acids. The CDR3, as DNA: TGTGCCAGCAGCTTAGTCGGCGGGACGGCTCGGGAGACCCAGTACTTC. Translating gives CASSLVGGTARETQYF.

This chain connects TRBV5-1 to TRBJ2-3, with D perhaps TRBD2 (5 bases). The CDR3 is made up of 13 amino acids. Germline V gene sequence: CDR1 SGHRS, CDR2 YFSETQ. With 2 bases removed from V and 3 bases from J, the gap between germline ends came to 7 bases. The CDR3 here is CASSLPGTDTQYF. In DNA form, the CDR3 reads TGCGCCAGCAGCTTACCGGGGACAGATACGCAGTATTTT. Complete variable domain (other parts from reference TRBV5-1 and TRBJ2-3): KAGVTQTPRYLIKTRGQQVTLSCSPISGHRSVSWYQQTPGQGLQFLFEYFSETQRNKGNFPGRFSGRQFSNSRSEMNVSTLELGDSALYLCASSLPGTDTQYFGPGTRLTVL.

The J gene is TRBJ2-7, the V gene TRBV2; 9 bases align to TRBD2. CDR1 is SNHLY, CDR2 FYNNEI, per germline. The CDR3 loop spans 15 amino acids. The J segment lost 1 base and the V segment lost 5 bases, leaving 6 bases of the junction unmatched. In nucleotides, the CDR3 is TGTGCCAGCAGTCTTGGACTAGCGCGGTCCTACGAGCAGTACTTC. This encodes CASSLGLARSYEQYF.

The CDR3 DNA is TGTGCCAGCAGCCCCCGTGATTGGGGGGGCGGTAACAATGAGCAGTTCTTC. Amino acid sequence: CASSPRDWGGGNNEQFF. The chain has TRBV5-5 and TRBJ2-1, with D possibly matching TRBD2 (7 bases). CDR1 and CDR2 from the germline V gene are SGHKS and YYEKEE (reference sequence). CDR3 length: 17 amino acids. Trimming removed 4 bases from V and 5 bases from J, with 22 bases in between.